Reported below is one T cell receptor beta chain. These data originate in a study of blood T cell repertoires in COVID-19. Study-wide context: Whether acute or convalescent, the COVID-19 samples came from the United States, Italy and Spain.

Authors' analysis steps: Estimates of nucleated cell counts were drawn from the amplification of reference gene primers. The assay was immunoSEQ multiplex PCR, and TCRdb's table has in-frame clones only and misses some. The DNA was the basis for D and trimming; V, J and clone size are from that table. The sample lists around 90,000 clones; 70% to 90% were seen once. Trimming pared 6 bases from V and 1 base from J, leaving 18 bases between. The V gene's germline CDR1 is ENHRY and CDR2 SYGVKD. CDR3 length equals 16 residues. The chain carries TRBV10-3 and TRBJ1-1; TRBD1 might be the D (5 bases). The TCR comes from a human donor in a cohort sampled during active COVID-19. The sample consisted of peripheral blood. CDR3 in DNA: TGTGCCATCAGCGCGGTGGGGGGTAGGGAGAACACTGAAGCTTTCTTT. Its protein is CAISAVGGRENTEAFF.